These T cell receptor beta chains were read from a single sample in a study of blood T cell repertoires in COVID-19. Only in-frame clones appear in the TCRdb table, and some are missing; sequencing was by immunoSEQ multiplex PCR. The sample includes about 200,000 clones, 75% to 90% of them seen just once. The sequenced sample was PBMCs or T cells enriched from blood (not recorded which). These receptors were taken from a man in his forties who had recovered from COVID-19. CDR3s include the opening cysteine and the closing phenylalanine or tryptophan. D genes are given only for firm matches. The listing skips clone size in some rows; elsewhere it reads once, few, many or a size class.

d_call: TRBD1
cdr3_length: 15
clone_size: -
v_call: TRBV7-3
j_call: TRBJ2-1
cdr3_aa: CASSSGQVPSNEQFF
cdr3_nt: TGTGCCAGCAGCTCCGGACAGGTTCCCTCCAATGAGCAGTTCTTC

d_call: TRBD1
cdr3_length: 14
clone_size: -
v_call: TRBV6-2/TRBV6-3
j_call: TRBJ2-7
cdr3_aa: CASSWGQGAYEQYF
cdr3_nt: TGTGCCAGCAGTTGGGGACAGGGGGCATACGAGCAGTACTTC

d_call: TRBD2
cdr3_length: 16
clone_size: -
v_call: TRBV7-2
j_call: TRBJ2-1
cdr3_aa: CASSSMGTSGSNEQFF
cdr3_nt: TGTGCCAGCAGCTCTATGGGGACTAGCGGGAGTAATGAGCAGTTCTTC

d_call: -
cdr3_length: 16
clone_size: -
v_call: TRBV5-1
j_call: TRBJ2-7
cdr3_aa: CASSSTGRGVKYEQYF
cdr3_nt: TGCGCCAGCAGCTCTACAGGGAGGGGAGTTAAGTACGAGCAGTACTTC

d_call: -
cdr3_length: 13
clone_size: few
v_call: TRBV19
j_call: TRBJ2-6
cdr3_aa: CASHRAGANVLTF
cdr3_nt: TGTGCCAGTCACAGGGCTGGGGCCAACGTCCTGACTTTC

d_call: -
cdr3_length: 15
clone_size: -
v_call: TRBV7-2
j_call: TRBJ2-5
cdr3_aa: CASSVRTQGQETQYF
cdr3_nt: TGTGCCAGCAGCGTACGTACACAGGGACAAGAGACCCAGTACTTC

d_call: TRBD1
cdr3_length: 15
clone_size: -
v_call: TRBV6-5
j_call: TRBJ1-2
cdr3_aa: CASSYSSGDRGGYTF
cdr3_nt: TGTGCCAGCAGTTATTCTTCTGGGGACAGGGGCGGCTACACCTTC

d_call: TRBD1
cdr3_length: 17
clone_size: once
v_call: TRBV7-9
j_call: TRBJ1-2
cdr3_aa: CASSLAGDRARNYGYTF
cdr3_nt: TGTGCCAGCAGCTTAGCTGGAGACAGGGCCAGGAACTATGGCTACACCTTC

d_call: -
cdr3_length: 12
clone_size: many
v_call: TRBV15
j_call: TRBJ2-1
cdr3_aa: CATGLATHEQFF
cdr3_nt: TGTGCCACGGGGCTAGCGACGCATGAGCAGTTCTTC

d_call: -
cdr3_length: 14
clone_size: -
v_call: TRBV18
j_call: TRBJ1-4
cdr3_aa: CASSPLGENEKLFF
cdr3_nt: TGTGCCAGCTCACCACTAGGGGAAAATGAAAAACTGTTTTTT

d_call: -
cdr3_length: 13
clone_size: -
v_call: TRBV29-1
j_call: TRBJ1-2
cdr3_aa: CSVMTDANYGYTF
cdr3_nt: TGCAGCGTGATGACAGATGCTAACTATGGCTACACCTTC